This T cell receptor beta chain originates from a study of OX40 agonist ivuxolimab in advanced cancers. The method was immunoSEQ multiplex PCR; TCRdb's version includes in-frame clones alone and lacks a portion of them. The sample includes approximately 63,000 clones, 85% to 90% of them seen just once. In germline, CDR1 is SGHTA, CDR2 FQGNSA. This CDR3 comprises 13 residues. Trimming took 1 base from V and 5 from J, leaving 8 bases between them. The chain carries TRBV7-2 and TRBJ1-1; D is uncertain. This specimen consisted of CD4+ or CD8+ T cells sorted from blood, obtained in a trial of the OX40 agonist ivuxolimab. This TCR was sampled from an adult with an advanced solid tumor such as melanoma, head and neck, liver or kidney cancer. The CDR3 DNA is TGTGCCAGCAGCTTAGAACAGAGGACTGAAGCTTTCTTT. It yields the protein CASSLEQRTEAFF.